This TCR beta chain was sequenced for a study of blood T cell repertoires in COVID-19. Study-wide context: Samples of COVID-19 (acute and convalescent) were obtained from the United States, Italy and Spain. From T cells, B-cell-depleted T cells, or PBMCs came the material, which was cDNA or gDNA.

The CDR3 consists of 13 residues. Germline CDR1 is SGHRS and CDR2 is YFSETQ. V lost 4 bases, J lost 1 base, and 8 bases lay in between. This clone was recorded once. Original methodology: Counts of nucleated cells, estimated from reference gene primer amplification, were obtained. Measured with immunoSEQ multiplex PCR; TCRdb has only the in-frame clones, and not every one. The D gene and trimming were derived from the DNA, and the V and J assignments and clone size from that table. The table records a few hundred thousand clones, around 90% of them present only once. The TCR sequence derives from a woman aged 45-59 years who had recovered from COVID-19. The chain recombines TRBV5-1 with TRBJ2-5, with D hard to call. Sequencing was done on a sample of peripheral blood. The CDR3 bases are TGCGCCAGCAGCCGCCGGGTCCAAGAGACCCAGTACTTC. Amino acid sequence: CASSRRVQETQYF.